This TCR beta chain was recovered during a study of regulatory T cells in long-lasting Graves disease. CDR3 length equals 17 residues. Germline-derived CDR1 and CDR2 are SGHKS and YYEKEE (reference sequence). The ends were cut back, 4 bases at V and 0 bases at J, with 16 bases in the middle. The time point was: newly diagnosed GD, antithyroid drugs for less than 3 months. With RNA extracted from PBMCs as input, the TCR library was made. Peripheral blood, 7.5 to 9 milliliters of it, was drawn into EDTA tubes. To make TCR beta libraries, researchers used iRepertoire HTBI primers and Arm-PCR of CDR3 regions. TCRdb re-called the multiplex PCR reads with MiXCR, one entry per CDR3 protein. The sample lists about 620,000 distinct CDR3 sequences, roughly 15% occurring once. The data also belong to a second study, concerning T cells in Graves' hyperthyroidism and ophthalmopathy. From that second work: Patients aged 18 to 65 had newly diagnosed hyperthyroidism lasting under 2 months. Pregnant or lactating patients were excluded, as were those with uncontrolled infection or other autoimmune disease.

Sequenced material: peripheral blood mononuclear cells (PBMCs), taken at new diagnosis, from a patient treated with antithyroid drugs. The V gene is TRBV5-5, the J gene TRBJ2-2; D unresolved. The clonotype originates from a woman aged 25 to 39 with Graves disease. The CDR3 reads CASSPIVKGANTGELFF. CDR3 sequence (DNA): TGTGCCAGCAGCCCGATAGTAAAAGGCGCGAACACCGGGGAGCTGTTTTTT. Using reference TRBV5-5 and TRBJ2-2 for the parts outside the CDR3, the full variable domain is DAGVTQSPTHLIKTRGQQVTLRCSPISGHKSVSWYQQVLGQGPQFIFQYYEKEERGRGNFPDRFSARQFPNYSSELNVNALLLGDSALYLCASSPIVKGANTGELFFGEGSRLTVL.